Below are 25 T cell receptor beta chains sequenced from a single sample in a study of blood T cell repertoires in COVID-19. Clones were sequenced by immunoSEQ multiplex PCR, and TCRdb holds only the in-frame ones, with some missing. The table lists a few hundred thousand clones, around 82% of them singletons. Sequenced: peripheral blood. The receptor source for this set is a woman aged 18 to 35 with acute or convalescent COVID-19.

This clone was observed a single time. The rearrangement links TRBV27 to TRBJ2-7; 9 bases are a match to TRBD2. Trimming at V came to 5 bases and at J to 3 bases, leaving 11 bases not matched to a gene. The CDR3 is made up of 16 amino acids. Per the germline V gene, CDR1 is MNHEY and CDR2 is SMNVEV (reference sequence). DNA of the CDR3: TGTGCCAGCAGTCTAAAGGGGGTGACTAGCGGCTACGAGCAGTACTTC. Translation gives CASSLKGVTSGYEQYF.

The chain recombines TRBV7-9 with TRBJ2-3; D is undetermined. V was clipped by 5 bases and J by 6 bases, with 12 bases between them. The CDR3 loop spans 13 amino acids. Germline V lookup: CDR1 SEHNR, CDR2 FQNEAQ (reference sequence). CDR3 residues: CASSIQSADTQYF. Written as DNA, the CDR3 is TGTGCCAGCAGCATACAGAGTGCGGATACGCAGTATTTT.

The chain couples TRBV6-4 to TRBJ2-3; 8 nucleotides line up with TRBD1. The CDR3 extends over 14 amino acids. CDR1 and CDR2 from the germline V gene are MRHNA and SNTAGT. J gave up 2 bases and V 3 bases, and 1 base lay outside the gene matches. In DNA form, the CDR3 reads TGTGCCAGCAGTGAGACAGGGGACACAGATACGCAGTATTTT. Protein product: CASSETGDTDTQYF.

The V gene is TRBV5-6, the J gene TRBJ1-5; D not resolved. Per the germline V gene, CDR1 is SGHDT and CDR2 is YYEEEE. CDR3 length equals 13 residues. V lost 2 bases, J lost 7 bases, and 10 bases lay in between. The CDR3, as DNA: TGTGCCAGCAGCTTAGCCTCGGGGCAGCCCCAGCATTTT. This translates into CASSLASGQPQHF.

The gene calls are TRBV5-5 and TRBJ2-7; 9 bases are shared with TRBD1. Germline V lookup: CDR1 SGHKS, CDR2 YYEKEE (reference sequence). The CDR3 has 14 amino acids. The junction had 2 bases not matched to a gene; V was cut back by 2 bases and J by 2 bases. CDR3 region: CASSFGQGTYEQYF. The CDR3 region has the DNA TGTGCCAGCAGCTTCGGACAGGGGACCTACGAGCAGTACTTC.

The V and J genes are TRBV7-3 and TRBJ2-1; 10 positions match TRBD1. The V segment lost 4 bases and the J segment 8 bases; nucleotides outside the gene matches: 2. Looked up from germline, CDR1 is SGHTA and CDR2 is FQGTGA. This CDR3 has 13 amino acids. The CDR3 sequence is CASSSGTGDEQFF. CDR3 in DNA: TGTGCCAGCAGCTCCGGGACAGGGGATGAGCAGTTCTTC.

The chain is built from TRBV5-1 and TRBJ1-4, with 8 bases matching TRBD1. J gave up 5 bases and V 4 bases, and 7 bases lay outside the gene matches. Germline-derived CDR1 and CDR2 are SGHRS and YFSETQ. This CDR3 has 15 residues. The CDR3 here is CASSPAGQENEKLFF. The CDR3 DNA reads TGCGCCAGCAGCCCTGCGGGACAGGAGAATGAAAAACTGTTTTTT.

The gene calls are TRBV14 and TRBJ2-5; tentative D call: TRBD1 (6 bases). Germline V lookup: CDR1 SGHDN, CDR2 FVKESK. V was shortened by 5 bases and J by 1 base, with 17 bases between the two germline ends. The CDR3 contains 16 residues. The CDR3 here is CASSRRTALGQETQYF. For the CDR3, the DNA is TGTGCCAGCAGCAGACGGACAGCATTAGGCCAAGAGACCCAGTACTTC.

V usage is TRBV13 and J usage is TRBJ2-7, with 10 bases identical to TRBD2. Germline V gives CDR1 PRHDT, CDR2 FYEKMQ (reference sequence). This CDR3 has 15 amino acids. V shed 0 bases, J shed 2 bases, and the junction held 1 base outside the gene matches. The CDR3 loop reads CASSLGLAGPYEQYF. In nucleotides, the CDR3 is TGTGCCAGCAGCTTAGGACTAGCGGGACCCTACGAGCAGTACTTC.

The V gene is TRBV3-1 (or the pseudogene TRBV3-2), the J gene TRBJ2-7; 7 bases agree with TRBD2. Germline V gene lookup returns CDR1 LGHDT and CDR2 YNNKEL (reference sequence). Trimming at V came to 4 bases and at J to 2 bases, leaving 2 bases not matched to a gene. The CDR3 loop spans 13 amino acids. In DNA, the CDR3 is TGTGCCAGCAGCCCGGGACTACCCTACGAGCAGTACTTC. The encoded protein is CASSPGLPYEQYF.

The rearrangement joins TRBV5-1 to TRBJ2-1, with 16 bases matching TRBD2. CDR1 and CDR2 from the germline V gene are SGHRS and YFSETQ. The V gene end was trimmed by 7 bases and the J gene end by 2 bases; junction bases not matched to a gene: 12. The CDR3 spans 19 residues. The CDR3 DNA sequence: TGCGCCAGCGCCGACCGGGGACTAGCGGGAGGGCCCCCCTACAATGAGCAGTTCTTC. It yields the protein CASADRGLAGGPPYNEQFF.

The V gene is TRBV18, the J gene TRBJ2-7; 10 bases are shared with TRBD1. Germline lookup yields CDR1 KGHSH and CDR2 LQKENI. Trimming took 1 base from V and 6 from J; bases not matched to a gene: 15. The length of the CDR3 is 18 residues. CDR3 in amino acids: CASSPRSLTRDRGSEQYF. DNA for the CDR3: TGTGCCAGCTCACCACGTTCCCTCACCCGGGACAGGGGTTCCGAGCAGTACTTC. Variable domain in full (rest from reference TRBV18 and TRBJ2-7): NAGVMQNPRHLVRRRGQEARLRCSPMKGHSHVYWYRQLPEEGLKFMVYLQKENIIDESGMPKERFSAEFPKEGPSILRIQQVVRGDSAAYFCASSPRSLTRDRGSEQYFGPGTRLTVT.

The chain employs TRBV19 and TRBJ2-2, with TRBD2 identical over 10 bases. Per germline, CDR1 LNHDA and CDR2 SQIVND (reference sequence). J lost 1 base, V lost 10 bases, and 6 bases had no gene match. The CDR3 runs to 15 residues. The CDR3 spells CATNSGRKNTGELFF. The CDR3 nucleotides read TGTGCCACCAATAGCGGGAGGAAGAACACCGGGGAGCTGTTTTTT.

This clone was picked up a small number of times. The CDR3 DNA reads TGTGCCAGCTCACCAGCGGTCTTAGTTCCCGAGCAGTACTTC. Translated, it gives CASSPAVLVPEQYF. The gene calls are TRBV18 and TRBJ2-7, with unresolved D. Germline V gene data show CDR1 as KGHSH and CDR2 as LQKENI. Trimming took 2 bases from V and 6 from J, leaving 14 bases between them. This CDR3 is 14 amino acids long.

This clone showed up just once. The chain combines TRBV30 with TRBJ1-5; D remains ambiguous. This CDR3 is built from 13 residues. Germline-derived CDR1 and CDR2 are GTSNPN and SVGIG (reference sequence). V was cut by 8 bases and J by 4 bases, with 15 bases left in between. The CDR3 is CAQSAAANQPQHF. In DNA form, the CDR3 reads TGTGCCCAGAGCGCAGCTGCAAATCAGCCCCAGCATTTT.

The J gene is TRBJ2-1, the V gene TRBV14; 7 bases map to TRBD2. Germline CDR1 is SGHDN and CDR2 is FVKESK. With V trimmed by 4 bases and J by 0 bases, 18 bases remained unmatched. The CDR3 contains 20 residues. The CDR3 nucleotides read TGTGCCAGCAGCCGACGAGTAGCGGGCCAGATCGGGAGCTCCTACAATGAGCAGTTCTTC. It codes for CASSRRVAGQIGSSYNEQFF.

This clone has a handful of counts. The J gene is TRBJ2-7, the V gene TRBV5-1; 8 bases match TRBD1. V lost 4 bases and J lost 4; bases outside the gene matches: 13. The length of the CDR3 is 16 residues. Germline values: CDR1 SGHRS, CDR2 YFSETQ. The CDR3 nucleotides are TGCGCCAGCAGCCAGGGGGCGACAGGGAGGCAGTACGAGCAGTACTTC. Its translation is CASSQGATGRQYEQYF.

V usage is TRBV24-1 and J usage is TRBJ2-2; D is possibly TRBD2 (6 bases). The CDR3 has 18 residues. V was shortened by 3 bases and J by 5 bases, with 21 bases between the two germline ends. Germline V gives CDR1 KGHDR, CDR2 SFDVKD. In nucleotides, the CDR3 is TGTGCCACCAGTGATCCCATCGGAGGGGCGAATTGGACCGGGGAGCTGTTTTTT. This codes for CATSDPIGGANWTGELFF.

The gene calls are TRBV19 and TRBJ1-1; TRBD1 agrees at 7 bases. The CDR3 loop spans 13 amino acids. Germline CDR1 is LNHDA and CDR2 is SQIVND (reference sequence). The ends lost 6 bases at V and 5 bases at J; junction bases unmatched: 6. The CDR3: CASRRQGGTEAFF. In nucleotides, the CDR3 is TGTGCCAGTAGGCGACAGGGAGGAACTGAAGCTTTCTTT.

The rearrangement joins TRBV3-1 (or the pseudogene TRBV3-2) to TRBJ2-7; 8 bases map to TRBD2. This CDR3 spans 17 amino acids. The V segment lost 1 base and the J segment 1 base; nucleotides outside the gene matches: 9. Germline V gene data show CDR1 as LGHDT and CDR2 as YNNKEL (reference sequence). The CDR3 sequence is CASSQARGAGDSYEQYF. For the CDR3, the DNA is TGTGCCAGCAGCCAAGCAAGAGGAGCGGGGGATTCCTACGAGCAGTACTTC.

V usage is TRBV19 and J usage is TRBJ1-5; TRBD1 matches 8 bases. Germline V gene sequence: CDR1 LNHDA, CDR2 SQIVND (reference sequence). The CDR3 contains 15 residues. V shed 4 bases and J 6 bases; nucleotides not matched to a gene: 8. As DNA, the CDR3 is TGTGCCAGTAGTACAGGACAGGGAAGGCCTCAGCCCCAGCATTTT. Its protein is CASSTGQGRPQPQHF.

In DNA form, the CDR3 reads TGTGCCAGTAGGGGGACGGGGGATCAGCCCCAGCATTTT. Translation: CASRGTGDQPQHF. The rearrangement links TRBV19 to TRBJ1-5, with D possibly TRBD1 on 5 matching bases. This CDR3 comprises 13 residues. Trimming took 6 bases from V and 5 from J, leaving 11 bases between them. Germline CDR1 reads LNHDA; CDR2 reads SQIVND (reference sequence).

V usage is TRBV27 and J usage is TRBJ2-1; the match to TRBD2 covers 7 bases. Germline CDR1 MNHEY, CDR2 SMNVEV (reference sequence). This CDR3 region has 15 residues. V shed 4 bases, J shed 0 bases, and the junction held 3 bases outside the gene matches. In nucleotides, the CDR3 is TGTGCCAGCAGTTCTGGCGGGAGCTCCTACAATGAGCAGTTCTTC. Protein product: CASSSGGSSYNEQFF.

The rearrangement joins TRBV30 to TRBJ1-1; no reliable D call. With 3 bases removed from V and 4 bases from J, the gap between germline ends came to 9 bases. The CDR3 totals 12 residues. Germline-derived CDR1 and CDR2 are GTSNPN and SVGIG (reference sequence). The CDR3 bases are TGTGCCTGGAGACCCTCGGGCACTGAAGCTTTCTTT. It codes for CAWRPSGTEAFF.

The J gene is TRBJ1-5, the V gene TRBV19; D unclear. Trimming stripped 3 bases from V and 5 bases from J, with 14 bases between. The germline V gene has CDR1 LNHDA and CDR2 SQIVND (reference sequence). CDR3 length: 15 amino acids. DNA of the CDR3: TGTGCCAGTAGTATTATACTTCTCCCCTATCAGCCCCAGCATTTT. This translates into CASSIILLPYQPQHF.